This T cell receptor (beta chain) derives from a study of OX40 agonist ivuxolimab in advanced cancers. Libraries were prepared by immunoSEQ multiplex PCR; TCRdb keeps only in-frame clonotypes and omits some of them. The sample lists some 70,000 clones; roughly nine tenths were seen once. CDR1 is SGHDT, CDR2 YYEEEE, per germline. V lost 6 bases, J lost 8 bases, and 20 bases lay in between. CDR3 length: 14 residues. This receptor was identified in an adult with an advanced solid tumor such as melanoma, head and neck, liver or kidney cancer. The chain employs TRBV5-6 and TRBJ1-2; TRBD1 is a possible D gene (5 bases). Sequenced here: CD4+ or CD8+ T cells sorted from blood, sampled in a trial of the OX40 agonist ivuxolimab. CDR3 in amino acids: CASTLGVGHPGYTF. The CDR3, as DNA: TGTGCCAGCACCCTGGGGGTGGGGCACCCGGGCTACACCTTC.